This passage covers 7 T cell receptor beta chains from one sample sequenced in a study of OX40 agonist ivuxolimab in advanced cancers. The table came from immunoSEQ multiplex PCR; TCRdb's copy has only in-frame clones and leaves some out. This sample yields roughly 80,000 clones, of which about 92% are seen a single time; 13% to 15% belongs to the top ten. Material: CD4+ or CD8+ T cells sorted from blood, obtained in a trial of the OX40 agonist ivuxolimab. Receptor source: an adult with an advanced solid tumor such as melanoma, head and neck, liver or kidney cancer.

J is TRBJ2-2 and V is TRBV4-1; D may be TRBD1 (5 bases). The CDR3 sequence is 16 residues long. CDR1 and CDR2 (germline): MGHRA, YSYEKL. Trimming cost V 4 bases and J 8 bases, with 20 bases left between them. CDR3 nucleotides: TGCGCCAGCAGCCTGGTCCCACAGGAGTTATGGGGGGAGCTGTTTTTT. Its translation is CASSLVPQELWGELFF.

The V call is TRBV27, the J call TRBJ1-5; 11 bases match TRBD1. CDR1 is MNHEY, CDR2 SMNVEV, per germline (reference sequence). This CDR3 is built from 16 residues. Trimming cost V 4 bases and J 4 bases; bases outside gene matches: 6. CDR3 in amino acids: CASSSGQGARNQPQHF. DNA for the CDR3: TGTGCCAGCAGTTCTGGACAGGGGGCACGGAATCAGCCCCAGCATTTT.

This chain joins TRBV27 and TRBJ1-1; possibly TRBD1 for D (5 bases). Trimming removed 0 bases at V and 2 bases at J, with 10 bases between. The CDR3 loop spans 15 amino acids. Germline CDR1 reads MNHEY; CDR2 reads SMNVEV (reference sequence). The chain's CDR3 is CASSLSDGANTEAFF. The CDR3 DNA reads as TGTGCCAGCAGTTTATCGGATGGGGCTAACACTGAAGCTTTCTTT.

V gene TRBV11-3 combines with J gene TRBJ2-2, with 9 bases matching TRBD1. After removal of 5 bases from V and 7 bases from J, the junction contained 2 bases not matched to a gene. CDR3 size: 13 residues. Per germline, CDR1 SGHNT and CDR2 YENEEA. CDR3 sequence reads: CASSPTGGGELFF. CDR3 sequence (DNA): TGTGCCAGCAGCCCGACAGGGGGCGGGGAGCTGTTTTTT.

This clone was recorded only once. CDR3 sequence: CASSLGTGRNTEAFF. The CDR3 DNA follows: TGTGCCAGCAGCTTAGGGACAGGGCGGAACACTGAAGCTTTCTTT. The rearrangement uses TRBV7-9 and TRBJ1-1; 8 bases fit TRBD1. The length of the CDR3 is 15 residues. Trimming cost V 1 base and J 1 base; bases outside gene matches: 2. From germline, CDR1 is SEHNR and CDR2 FQNEAQ (reference sequence).

The chain has TRBV4-3 and TRBJ2-5; tentative D call: TRBD2 (7 bases). Germline values: CDR1 LGHNA, CDR2 YSLEER. The CDR3 has 14 residues. V dropped 5 bases and J dropped 5 bases, with 15 bases sitting between them. CDR3: CASSRGGGTETQYF. The CDR3 bases are TGCGCCAGCAGCAGGGGAGGGGGGACGGAGACCCAGTACTTC.

The rearrangement uses TRBV11-2 and TRBJ1-2; no firm D call. This CDR3 is 15 amino acids long. CDR1 is SGHAT, CDR2 FQNNGV, per germline. The V and J ends lost 1 base and 2 bases respectively, with 11 bases between them. The CDR3: CASSLVPTANYGYTF. The CDR3 DNA sequence: TGTGCCAGCAGCTTAGTTCCCACAGCGAACTATGGCTACACCTTC. Complete variable domain (other parts from reference TRBV11-2 and TRBJ1-2): EAGVAQSPRYKIIEKRQSVAFWCNPISGHATLYWYQQILGQGPKLLIQFQNNGVVDDSQLPKDRFSAERLKGVDSTLKIQPAKLEDSAVYLCASSLVPTANYGYTFGSGTRLTVV.